A selection of T cell receptor beta chains follows, all from one sample in a study of Ad26.COV2.S vaccination and SARS-CoV-2 variants. Profiled with immunoSEQ multiplex PCR; TCRdb holds only in-frame clones, not every one. The profile shows roughly 510,000 clones, around nine tenths of them singletons. The specimen comprised peripheral blood, sampled in a trial of Ad26.COV2.S vaccine versus placebo. The receptors derive from a person aged 18-60 years who received the Ad26.COV2.S COVID-19 vaccine or a placebo. CDR3s include the opening cysteine and the closing phenylalanine or tryptophan. The D gene is left open where the match is weak. Some rows have no size entry. The others give once, few or many, or a class for an expanded clone.

CDR3	DNA	length	V	D	size	J
CSVVRGKTDTQYF	TGCAGCGTTGTTCGGGGGAAGACAGATACGCAGTATTTT	13	TRBV29-1	-	-	TRBJ2-3
CASRRDRKNYGYTF	TGTGCCAGCAGGAGGGACAGGAAAAACTATGGCTACACCTTC	14	TRBV2	TRBD1	-	TRBJ1-2
CASSGVGEKLFF	TGTGCCAGCAGCGGGGTTGGGGAAAAACTGTTTTTT	12	TRBV2	-	-	TRBJ1-4
CASSPHLVDTEAFF	TGTGCCAGCAGCCCCCACCTTGTGGACACTGAAGCTTTCTTT	14	TRBV9	-	-	TRBJ1-1
CASSFGDQPQHF	TGTGCCAGCAGCTTCGGGGATCAGCCCCAGCATTTT	12	TRBV7-9	-	once	TRBJ1-5
CASSFAGGGQETQYF	TGTGCCAGCAGTTTCGCGGGCGGGGGGCAAGAGACCCAGTACTTC	15	TRBV27	TRBD2	-	TRBJ2-5
CASSLEGLGDNEQFF	TGTGCCAGCAGCTTAGAGGGACTAGGGGACAATGAGCAGTTCTTC	15	TRBV7-9	TRBD2	-	TRBJ2-1
CAWSVRPGGQQYF	TGTGCCTGGAGTGTACGCCCCGGGGGGCAGCAGTACTTC	13	TRBV30	-	once	TRBJ2-7
CASSPGKGGDEQFF	TGTGCCAGCAGTCCCGGAAAAGGGGGCGATGAGCAGTTCTTC	14	TRBV11-3	TRBD1	-	TRBJ2-1
CATSDLIGTLGTGELFF	TGTGCCACCAGTGATTTGATTGGGACGTTGGGCACCGGGGAGCTGTTTTTT	17	TRBV24-1	-	once	TRBJ2-2
CASSHLPRGMSSYEQYF	TGTGCCAGCAGCCACTTGCCGCGGGGGATGAGCTCCTACGAGCAGTACTTC	17	TRBV3-1/TRBV3-2	TRBD2	few	TRBJ2-7
CASSPRQGGSTDTQYF	TGTGCCAGCAGCCCAAGACAGGGAGGTAGCACAGATACGCAGTATTTT	16	TRBV7-2	-	-	TRBJ2-3
CASSQVSRESANTEAFF	TGTGCCAGCAGCCAAGTTTCCAGAGAGTCGGCTAACACTGAAGCTTTCTTT	17	TRBV4-2	-	-	TRBJ1-1
CASSLNGKNTEAFF	TGTGCCAGCAGTTTAAACGGCAAGAACACTGAAGCTTTCTTT	14	TRBV28	-	-	TRBJ1-1
CAWRGTGGYEQYF	TGTGCCTGGAGAGGGACAGGGGGCTACGAGCAGTACTTC	13	TRBV30	TRBD1	-	TRBJ2-7
CASSKASGGGNTIYF	TGTGCCAGCAGCAAAGCTTCCGGGGGTGGAAACACCATATATTTT	15	TRBV21-1	-	-	TRBJ1-3
CASSFRLGQTYEQYF	TGTGCCAGCAGTTTTCGCCTCGGACAGACCTACGAGCAGTACTTC	15	TRBV27	-	-	TRBJ2-7
CAGGAITETQYF	TGTGCCGGCGGGGCGATTACAGAGACCCAGTACTTC	12	TRBV6-5	-	-	TRBJ2-5
CASSLWGQGRGYTF	TGTGCCAGCAGCTTGTGGGGACAGGGACGTGGCTACACCTTC	14	TRBV5-4	TRBD1	-	TRBJ1-2
CASSLGQGTPSTDTQYF	TGTGCCAGCAGCTTAGGGCAGGGTACTCCTAGCACAGATACGCAGTATTTT	17	TRBV7-9	-	-	TRBJ2-3
CASSFRWTGGSGGEQFF	TGTGCCAGCAGCTTTCGGTGGACGGGCGGGAGTGGAGGGGAGCAGTTCTTC	17	TRBV11-2	TRBD2	-	TRBJ2-1
CASSLSQTAPEAFF	TGTGCCAGCAGCCTCTCCCAAACAGCCCCTGAAGCTTTCTTT	14	TRBV11-2	-	-	TRBJ1-1
CASSEISGDNEQFF	TGTGCCAGTAGTGAGATTAGCGGAGACAATGAGCAGTTCTTC	14	TRBV19	-	-	TRBJ2-1
CASTGTRPNEQFF	TGTGCCAGCACCGGGACTAGACCAAATGAGCAGTTCTTC	13	TRBV28	TRBD2	-	TRBJ2-1
CAWSWAGVTETQYF	TGTGCCTGGAGTTGGGCGGGAGTAACGGAGACCCAGTACTTC	14	TRBV30	TRBD2	-	TRBJ2-5
CASSTRPNTEAFF	TGTGCCAGTAGTACCCGGCCCAACACTGAAGCTTTCTTT	13	TRBV19	-	-	TRBJ1-1
CASRSGESTEAFF	TGTGCCAGCAGATCAGGGGAGAGTACTGAAGCTTTCTTT	13	TRBV12-3/TRBV12-4	-	once	TRBJ1-1
CASSTGDQPQHF	TGTGCCAGTAGCACGGGGGATCAGCCCCAGCATTTT	12	TRBV19	-	-	TRBJ1-5
CASSLVASSYNSPLHF	TGTGCCAGCAGCTTAGTTGCGAGCTCCTATAATTCACCCCTCCACTTT	16	TRBV7-8	-	-	TRBJ1-6
CASRPPGTGTEAFF	TGTGCCAGCAGGCCCCCGGGGACGGGGACTGAAGCTTTCTTT	14	TRBV5-6	-	-	TRBJ1-1
CAWAQGGDKETQYF	TGTGCCTGGGCGCAGGGTGGAGACAAAGAGACCCAGTACTTC	14	TRBV30	-	-	TRBJ2-5
CASSQIGTNEKLFF	TGTGCCAGCAGCCAAATCGGGACTAATGAAAAACTGTTTTTT	14	TRBV28	-	-	TRBJ1-4
CASSYKGKWERQPQHF	TGTGCCAGCAGTTACAAGGGGAAATGGGAACGTCAGCCCCAGCATTTT	16	TRBV6-2/TRBV6-3	-	-	TRBJ1-5
CASRGDFSYGELFF	TGTGCCAGCAGAGGGGACTTCTCCTATGGGGAGCTGTTTTTT	14	TRBV27	-	-	TRBJ2-2
CASGGQGGTEAFF	TGTGCCAGCGGCGGACAGGGCGGCACTGAAGCTTTCTTT	13	TRBV25-1	TRBD1	once	TRBJ1-1
CASTTVRSGNTIYF	TGTGCCAGTACCACCGTTCGCTCTGGAAACACCATATATTTT	14	TRBV19	-	-	TRBJ1-3
CATADGKGPVYEQYF	TGTGCCACGGCCGATGGGAAGGGGCCGGTGTACGAGCAGTACTTC	15	TRBV19	-	-	TRBJ2-7
CASSPGDTYGYTF	TGCGCCAGCAGCCCCGGGGACACATATGGCTACACCTTC	13	TRBV5-1	-	-	TRBJ1-2
CASLRQGTDTQYF	TGTGCCAGCTTGCGACAGGGAACAGATACGCAGTATTTT	13	TRBV6-5	TRBD1	-	TRBJ2-3
CAWSVGQGVGEQFF	TGTGCCTGGAGTGTAGGGCAGGGAGTCGGTGAGCAGTTCTTC	14	TRBV30	-	-	TRBJ2-1
CASSRPGLNTGELFF	TGTGCCAGCAGCCGCCCCGGACTGAACACCGGGGAGCTGTTTTTT	15	TRBV6-2/TRBV6-3	-	-	TRBJ2-2
CASSSEGLAGTYEQYF	TGTGCCAGCAGCTCAGAAGGACTAGCGGGCACCTACGAGCAGTACTTC	16	TRBV7-6	TRBD2	-	TRBJ2-7
CASSYGRNYGYTF	TGTGCCAGCAGTTATGGACGGAACTATGGCTACACCTTC	13	TRBV6-5	-	-	TRBJ1-2
CASSLQESSYEQYF	TGTGCCAGCAGCTTACAGGAAAGCTCCTACGAGCAGTACTTC	14	TRBV7-2	-	-	TRBJ2-7
CASSLPQLRTGRAKNIQYF	TGTGCCAGCAGTCTACCCCAGCTCCGGACAGGGAGAGCCAAAAACATTCAGTACTTC	19	TRBV28	TRBD1	-	TRBJ2-4
CASSFPQGPLRGYTF	TGTGCCAGCAGCTTTCCCCAGGGCCCTTTGAGGGGCTACACCTTC	15	TRBV7-2	-	-	TRBJ1-2
CASSQVGLAGGSSYEQYF	TGCGCCAGCAGCCAAGTCGGTCTAGCGGGAGGTAGCTCCTACGAGCAGTACTTC	18	TRBV4-1	TRBD2	-	TRBJ2-7
CASSLGTGDNQPQHF	TGTGCCAGCAGCTTAGGGACAGGGGACAATCAGCCCCAGCATTTT	15	TRBV7-9	TRBD1	-	TRBJ1-5
CASSARGDEQFF	TGTGCCAGCAGCGCCCGTGGGGATGAGCAGTTCTTC	12	TRBV9	-	-	TRBJ2-1
CAWSGRAQEAFF	TGTGCCTGGAGTGGCAGGGCTCAGGAAGCTTTCTTT	12	TRBV30	-	-	TRBJ1-1
CASTQVGGPNTEAFF	TGCGCCAGCACCCAAGTCGGGGGGCCGAACACTGAAGCTTTCTTT	15	TRBV5-1	-	-	TRBJ1-1
CASSPRLRVNYGYTF	TGTGCCAGCAGTCCCCGGCTGAGGGTTAATTATGGCTACACCTTC	15	TRBV28	-	once	TRBJ1-2